The sequence of this TCR beta chain was determined in a study of glioma-infiltrating T cells. Study-wide background: Before surgery, glioma patients received dexamethasone for at most six days.

Germline CDR1 and CDR2: MNHEY and SVGAGI. This CDR3 comprises 16 residues. V lost 3 bases and J lost 7; bases outside the gene matches: 13. TCR alpha and beta CDR3 regions were amplified from RNA using iRepertoire nested multiplex PCR. MiXCR, run by TCRdb on the multiplex PCR reads, gives a single entry per CDR3 protein. The sample records about 380,000 distinct CDR3 sequences, 41% being singletons. As regards this clonotype: A single base separates this from a much larger clone, so it may be a read error.

V is TRBV6-5 and J is TRBJ2-7; 9 nucleotides align to TRBD2. Sequencing was carried out using glioma tissue, nonneoplastic brain tissue, or PBMCs (not recorded which). This sequence originates from a human donor with low-grade glioma or glioblastoma, undergoing nonglioma brain surgery, or in good health (not recorded which). As DNA, the CDR3 is TGTGCCAGCAGTTATGAAGCGGGAGGAGGCTACAATGAGCAGTACTTC. This encodes CASSYEAGGGYNEQYF.